This TCR beta chain derives from a study of T cell responses to AZD1222 COVID-19 vaccine. Study results and caveats: It should be noted that donors were predominantly white British and more often female, and clonal diversity was possibly underestimated. No repertoire was sampled before or during the peak T cell response, only after it.

This CDR3 is built from 16 residues. Germline-derived CDR1 and CDR2 are KGHSH and LQKENI. V was trimmed by 0 bases and J by 7 bases, leaving 16 bases between them. For this clone: Its antigen is not known.

Only in-frame clones appear in the TCRdb table, and some are missing; sequencing was by immunoSEQ multiplex PCR. The repertoire includes under 150,000 clones, 84% of them detected once, and about 27% sits in the top ten. This receptor was taken from an adult who received the AZD1222 COVID-19 vaccine. V usage is TRBV18 and J usage is TRBJ1-3; no clear D gene. Material: peripheral blood, obtained 28 days after the second AZD1222 dose. CDR3 nucleotide sequence: TGTGCCAGCTCACCACCAAGGATAGGGATGGCGAACACCATATATTTT. Translating gives CASSPPRIGMANTIYF.